Listed below are T cell receptor beta chains from one sample, sequenced in a study of cytomegalovirus exposure and HLA in healthy donors. TCRdb keeps only in-frame clones here, not all; method: immunoSEQ multiplex PCR. This table has 190,000 or so clones, around 82% appearing once. Sample: PBMCs. These TCRs come from a young woman in good health and CMV-seropositive. Each CDR3 is given with its conserved first and last residue. Each record gives: clone size, J gene, CDR3 length, D gene, V gene, CDR3 protein, CDR3 DNA. D genes are given only for firm matches. A row's size may be missing; if present it is once, few, many or a size class.

clone size: .
J gene: TRBJ2-1
CDR3 length: 16
D gene: TRBD2
V gene: TRBV7-8
CDR3 protein: CASSSLAGETYNEQFF
CDR3 DNA: TGTGCCAGCAGCTCACTAGCGGGCGAAACCTACAATGAGCAGTTCTTC

clone size: .
J gene: TRBJ1-6
CDR3 length: 15
D gene: TRBD1
V gene: TRBV4-3
CDR3 protein: CASSQDWDRFSPLHF
CDR3 DNA: TGCGCCAGCAGCCAAGATTGGGACAGATTTTCACCCCTCCACTTT

clone size: .
J gene: TRBJ1-5
CDR3 length: 17
D gene: TRBD1
V gene: TRBV19
CDR3 protein: CASTNPPGQGLDQPQHF
CDR3 DNA: TGTGCCAGTACTAACCCTCCGGGACAGGGGCTTGATCAGCCCCAGCATTTT

clone size: .
J gene: TRBJ1-1
CDR3 length: 15
D gene: TRBD1
V gene: TRBV9
CDR3 protein: CASSPRQGGPSSAFF
CDR3 DNA: TGTGCCAGCAGCCCGCGACAGGGGGGGCCTAGTTCAGCTTTCTTT

clone size: .
J gene: TRBJ2-7
CDR3 length: 15
D gene: TRBD2
V gene: TRBV4-3
CDR3 protein: CASSQDLLAGYEQYF
CDR3 DNA: TGCGCCAGCAGCCAAGATCTCCTAGCGGGGTATGAGCAGTACTTC

clone size: once
J gene: TRBJ2-5
CDR3 length: 16
D gene: TRBD2
V gene: TRBV5-1
CDR3 protein: CASRSGGAGGMETQYF
CDR3 DNA: TGCGCCAGTCGTAGCGGGGGGGCCGGTGGAATGGAGACCCAGTACTTC

clone size: .
J gene: TRBJ1-1
CDR3 length: 14
D gene: .
V gene: TRBV2
CDR3 protein: CASSGGRLNTEAFF
CDR3 DNA: TGTGCCAGCAGTGGCGGCAGATTGAACACTGAAGCTTTCTTT

clone size: .
J gene: TRBJ2-7
CDR3 length: 15
D gene: .
V gene: TRBV6-5
CDR3 protein: CASSRRRVEGYEQYF
CDR3 DNA: TGTGCCAGCAGTAGACGGAGGGTTGAGGGCTACGAGCAGTACTTC

clone size: once
J gene: TRBJ2-5
CDR3 length: 12
D gene: TRBD2
V gene: TRBV6-1
CDR3 protein: CAARTSSKTQYF
CDR3 DNA: TGTGCCGCTCGGACTAGCAGCAAGACCCAGTACTTC

clone size: .
J gene: TRBJ1-6
CDR3 length: 16
D gene: .
V gene: TRBV6-6
CDR3 protein: CASSPRQSSYNSPLHF
CDR3 DNA: TGTGCCAGCAGTCCTCGACAGAGCTCCTATAATTCACCCCTCCACTTT

clone size: .
J gene: TRBJ1-1
CDR3 length: 14
D gene: .
V gene: TRBV7-2
CDR3 protein: CASSQIRGNTEAFF
CDR3 DNA: TGTGCCAGCAGCCAGATCCGCGGGAACACTGAAGCTTTCTTT

clone size: .
J gene: TRBJ2-1
CDR3 length: 18
D gene: TRBD1
V gene: TRBV12-5
CDR3 protein: CASGPGTGGLYHQSGQFF
CDR3 DNA: TGTGCTAGTGGTCCCGGGACAGGGGGCCTCTATCACCAGTCGGGGCAGTTCTTC

clone size: .
J gene: TRBJ1-2
CDR3 length: 13
D gene: .
V gene: TRBV2
CDR3 protein: CASTDSAFYGYTF
CDR3 DNA: TGTGCCAGCACGGACAGTGCGTTCTATGGCTACACCTTC

clone size: .
J gene: TRBJ2-6
CDR3 length: 17
D gene: .
V gene: TRBV18
CDR3 protein: CASSPPEGSSGANVLTF
CDR3 DNA: TGTGCCAGCTCACCCCCCGAGGGCAGCTCTGGGGCCAACGTCCTGACTTTC

clone size: .
J gene: TRBJ1-2
CDR3 length: 13
D gene: TRBD1
V gene: TRBV19
CDR3 protein: CASNRDRVFGYTF
CDR3 DNA: TGTGCCAGTAACCGGGACAGGGTTTTTGGCTACACCTTC

clone size: once
J gene: TRBJ1-5
CDR3 length: 17
D gene: .
V gene: TRBV7-8
CDR3 protein: CASSLATGTPSNQPQHF
CDR3 DNA: TGTGCCAGCAGCTTAGCCACCGGGACACCAAGCAATCAGCCCCAGCATTTT

clone size: .
J gene: TRBJ2-1
CDR3 length: 14
D gene: TRBD1
V gene: TRBV27
CDR3 protein: CASGPGQGFNEQFF
CDR3 DNA: TGTGCCAGCGGTCCGGGACAGGGGTTCAATGAGCAGTTCTTC

clone size: few
J gene: TRBJ2-2
CDR3 length: 18
D gene: TRBD2
V gene: TRBV2
CDR3 protein: CASSELGTSGGTPGELFF
CDR3 DNA: TGTGCCAGCAGTGAATTGGGGACTAGCGGGGGTACGCCCGGGGAGCTGTTTTTT

clone size: .
J gene: TRBJ1-2
CDR3 length: 14
D gene: .
V gene: TRBV19
CDR3 protein: CASRLMGQVRGYTF
CDR3 DNA: TGTGCCAGTAGGCTCATGGGGCAGGTCCGGGGCTACACCTTC

clone size: .
J gene: TRBJ1-2
CDR3 length: 12
D gene: .
V gene: TRBV10-2
CDR3 protein: CASSDTNYGYTF
CDR3 DNA: TGCGCCAGCAGTGATACTAACTATGGCTACACCTTC

clone size: .
J gene: TRBJ2-2
CDR3 length: 18
D gene: TRBD2
V gene: TRBV4-2
CDR3 protein: CASSQAELAGGRTGELFF
CDR3 DNA: TGTGCCAGCAGCCAAGCGGAACTAGCGGGGGGGCGGACCGGGGAGCTGTTTTTT

clone size: .
J gene: TRBJ2-3
CDR3 length: 16
D gene: TRBD2
V gene: TRBV5-1
CDR3 protein: CASSSGPGLNTDTQYF
CDR3 DNA: TGCGCCAGCAGCTCAGGACCGGGACTAAACACAGATACGCAGTATTTT

clone size: .
J gene: TRBJ1-4
CDR3 length: 12
D gene: .
V gene: TRBV11-2
CDR3 protein: CASSPRGEKLFF
CDR3 DNA: TGTGCCAGCAGCCCCCGAGGGGAAAAACTGTTTTTT

clone size: .
J gene: TRBJ2-1
CDR3 length: 17
D gene: .
V gene: TRBV7-2
CDR3 protein: CASSLAPSRSSYNEQFF
CDR3 DNA: TGTGCCAGCAGCTTAGCCCCCTCGCGGAGCTCCTACAATGAGCAGTTCTTC

clone size: .
J gene: TRBJ2-1
CDR3 length: 15
D gene: TRBD1
V gene: TRBV6-1
CDR3 protein: CASSEGGTGGQGQFF
CDR3 DNA: TGTGCCAGCAGTGAAGGGGGGACAGGCGGCCAGGGGCAGTTCTTC

clone size: .
J gene: TRBJ1-1
CDR3 length: 14
D gene: .
V gene: TRBV7-9
CDR3 protein: CASRASGVGTEAFF
CDR3 DNA: TGTGCCAGCAGGGCCTCGGGGGTTGGGACTGAAGCTTTCTTT

clone size: once
J gene: TRBJ2-5
CDR3 length: 16
D gene: TRBD1
V gene: TRBV5-1
CDR3 protein: CASSPVGTGIQETQYF
CDR3 DNA: TGCGCCAGCAGCCCTGTTGGGACAGGGATTCAAGAGACCCAGTACTTC